Described below is a single T cell receptor (beta chain) sequence and its context. Other DNA variants within this sample encode the same CDR3. This specimen comes from a study of blood T cell repertoires in COVID-19. Study background: COVID-19 samples collected from the United States, Italy and Spain covered acute and convalescent phases. Sources were T cells, B-cell-depleted T cells, or PBMCs; the material itself was cDNA or gDNA.

This CDR3 is 11 amino acids long. Trimming removed 6 bases at V and 3 bases at J, with 6 bases between. From germline, CDR1 is MGHDK and CDR2 SYGVNS. In the original workflow: Reference gene primer amplification yielded estimated nucleated cell counts. The method was immunoSEQ multiplex PCR; TCRdb's version includes in-frame clones alone and lacks a portion of them. V, J and clone size were drawn from that table, and D and trimming were deduced from the DNA. The repertoire consists of 200,000 to 250,000 clones, with 70% to 90% occurring once and the leading ten covering 9.5% to 15%. Sequenced sample: peripheral blood. The TCR comes from a woman aged 18-30 years who had recovered from COVID-19. The chain employs TRBV25-1 and TRBJ2-7; TRBD1 might be the D (5 bases). The CDR3 is CASSDSYEQYF. CDR3 DNA: TGTGCCAGCAGCGACAGCTACGAGCAGTACTTC.